The clone carrying this T cell receptor beta chain came up a few times. This entry belongs to a study of response to subunit inactivated influenza vaccine. CDR3 length: 18 amino acids. Germline CDR1 MDHEN, CDR2 SYDVKM. After removal of 3 bases from V and 0 bases from J, the junction contained 12 bases not matched to a gene. TCRdb reanalysed the RT-PCR reads using MiXCR and keeps one entry per CDR3 protein. The sample has 500,000 to 600,000 distinct CDR3 sequences; roughly 15% are singletons. The source of this sequence is a man aged 45-60 years who received an inactivated influenza vaccine. Specimen: PBMCs from blood, collected roughly 13 days after vaccination. The chain recombines TRBV28 with TRBJ2-3; 7 nucleotides line up with TRBD2. The CDR3 protein is CASSFSASGTPSTDTQYF. CDR3 sequence (DNA): TGTGCCAGCAGTTTCTCCGCTAGCGGAACCCCTAGCACAGATACGCAGTATTTT.